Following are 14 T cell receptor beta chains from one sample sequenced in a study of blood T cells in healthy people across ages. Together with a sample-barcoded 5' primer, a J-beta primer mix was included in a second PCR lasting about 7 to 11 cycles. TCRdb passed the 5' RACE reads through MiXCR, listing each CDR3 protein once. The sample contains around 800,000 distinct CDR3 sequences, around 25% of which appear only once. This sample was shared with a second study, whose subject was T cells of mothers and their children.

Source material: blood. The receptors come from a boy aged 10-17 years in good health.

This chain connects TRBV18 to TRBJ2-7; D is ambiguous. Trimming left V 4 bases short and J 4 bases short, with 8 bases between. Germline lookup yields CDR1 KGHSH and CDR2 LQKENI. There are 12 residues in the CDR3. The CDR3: CASSRLAYEQYF. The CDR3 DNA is TGTGCCAGCTCACGACTGGCTTACGAGCAGTACTTC.

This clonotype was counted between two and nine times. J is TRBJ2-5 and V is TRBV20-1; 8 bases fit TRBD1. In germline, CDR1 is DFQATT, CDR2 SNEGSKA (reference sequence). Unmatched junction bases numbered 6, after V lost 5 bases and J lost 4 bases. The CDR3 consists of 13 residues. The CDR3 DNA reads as TGCAGTGCTTCGACAGGGGCGGGAGAGACCCAGTACTTC. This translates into CSASTGAGETQYF.

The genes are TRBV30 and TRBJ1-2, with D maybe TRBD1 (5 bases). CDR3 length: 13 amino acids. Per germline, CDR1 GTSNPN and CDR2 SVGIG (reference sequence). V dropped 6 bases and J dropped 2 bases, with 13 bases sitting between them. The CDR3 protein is CACPDRGNYGYTF. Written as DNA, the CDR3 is TGTGCCTGTCCCGATAGGGGAAACTATGGCTACACCTTC.

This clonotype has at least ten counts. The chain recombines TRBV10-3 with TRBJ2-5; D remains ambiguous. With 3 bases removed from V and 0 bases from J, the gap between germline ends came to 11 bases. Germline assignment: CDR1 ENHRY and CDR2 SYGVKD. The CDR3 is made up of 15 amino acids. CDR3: CAISDPRSNQETQYF. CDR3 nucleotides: TGTGCCATCAGTGACCCGAGGTCAAACCAAGAGACCCAGTACTTC.

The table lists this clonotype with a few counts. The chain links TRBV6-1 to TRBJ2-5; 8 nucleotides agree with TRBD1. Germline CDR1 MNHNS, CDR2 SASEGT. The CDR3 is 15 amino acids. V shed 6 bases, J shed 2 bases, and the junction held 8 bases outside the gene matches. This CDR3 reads CASSRQGQKQETQYF. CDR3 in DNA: TGTGCCAGCAGCCGACAGGGGCAAAAACAAGAGACCCAGTACTTC.

The CDR3 DNA is TGTGCCACCAGCAGAGAGCCGGGGTACCAAGAGACCCAGTACTTC. It translates to CATSREPGYQETQYF. This chain joins TRBV15 and TRBJ2-5; tentative D call: TRBD2 (5 bases). Germline V lookup: CDR1 LNHNV, CDR2 YYDKDF (reference sequence). There are 15 residues in the CDR3. Trimming removed 0 bases from V and 0 bases from J, with 8 bases in between.

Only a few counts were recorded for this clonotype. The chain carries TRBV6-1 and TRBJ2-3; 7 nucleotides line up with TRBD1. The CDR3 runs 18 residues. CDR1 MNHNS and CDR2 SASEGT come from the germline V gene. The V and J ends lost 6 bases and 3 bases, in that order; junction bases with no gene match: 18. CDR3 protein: CASRAGTAIWVGTDTQYF. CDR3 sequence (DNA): TGTGCCAGCAGGGCCGGGACAGCGATTTGGGTAGGAACAGATACGCAGTATTTT.

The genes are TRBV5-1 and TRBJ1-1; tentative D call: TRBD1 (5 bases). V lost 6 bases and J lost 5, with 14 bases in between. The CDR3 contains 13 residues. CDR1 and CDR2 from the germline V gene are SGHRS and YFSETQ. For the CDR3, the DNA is TGCGCCAGCATCAGTCAGGGTGGAACTGAAGCTTTCTTT. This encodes CASISQGGTEAFF.

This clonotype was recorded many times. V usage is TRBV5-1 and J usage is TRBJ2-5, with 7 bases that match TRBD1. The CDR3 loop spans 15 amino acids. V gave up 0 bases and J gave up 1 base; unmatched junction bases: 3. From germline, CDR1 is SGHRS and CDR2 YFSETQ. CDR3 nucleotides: TGCGCCAGCAGCTTGGGACAGGGCGGCCAAGAGACCCAGTACTTC. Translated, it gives CASSLGQGGQETQYF.

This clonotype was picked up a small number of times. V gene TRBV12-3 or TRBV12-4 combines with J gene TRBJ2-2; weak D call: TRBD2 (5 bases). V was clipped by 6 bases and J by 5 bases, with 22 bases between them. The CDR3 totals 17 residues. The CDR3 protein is CASRAPAWENETGELFF. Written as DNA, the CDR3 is TGTGCCAGCAGAGCCCCCGCCTGGGAGAATGAGACCGGGGAGCTGTTTTTT.

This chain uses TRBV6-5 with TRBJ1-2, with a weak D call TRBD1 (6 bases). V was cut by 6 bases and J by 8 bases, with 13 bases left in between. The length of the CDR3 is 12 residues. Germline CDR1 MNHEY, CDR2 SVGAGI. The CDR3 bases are TGTGCCAGCAGCAACGACAGGAGCGGCTACACCTTC. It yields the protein CASSNDRSGYTF.

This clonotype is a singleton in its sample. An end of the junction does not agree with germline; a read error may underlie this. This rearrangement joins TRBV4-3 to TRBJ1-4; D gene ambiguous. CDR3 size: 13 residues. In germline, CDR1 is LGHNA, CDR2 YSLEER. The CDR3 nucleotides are TGCGCCAGCAGCCAACGGACTAATGAAAATCTGTTTTTT. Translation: CASSQRTNENLFF.

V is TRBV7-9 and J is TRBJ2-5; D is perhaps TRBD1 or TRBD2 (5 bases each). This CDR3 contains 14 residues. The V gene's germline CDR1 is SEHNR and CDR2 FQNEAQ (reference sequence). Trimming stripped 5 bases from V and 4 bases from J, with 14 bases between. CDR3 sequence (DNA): TGTGCCAGCAGCATAACCGGGACGGTAGAGACCCAGTACTTC. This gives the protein CASSITGTVETQYF.

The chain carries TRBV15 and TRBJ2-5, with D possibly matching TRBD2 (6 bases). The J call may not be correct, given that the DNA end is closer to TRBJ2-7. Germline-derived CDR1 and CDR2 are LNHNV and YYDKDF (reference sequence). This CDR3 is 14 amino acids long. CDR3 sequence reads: CATSRGALSYEQYF. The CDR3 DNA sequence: TGTGCCACCAGCCGCGGGGCTCTCTCCTACGAGCAGTACTTC.